The 25 T cell receptor beta chains below come from one sample, sequenced in a study of shared clonotypes between healthy human individuals. Sequencing was performed with immunoSEQ multiplex PCR; in TCRdb, only in-frame clones are kept and a portion is missing. The table has some 2 million clones, approximately 95% seen once; the top ten hold roughly 1.2%. Naive CD8 cells were CD45RO-negative, positively selected for CCR7, excluding terminally differentiated effector memory CD45RA+ cells. What was sequenced was naive CD8+ T cells sorted from blood. The source is a man aged 18 to 30 in good health.

The J gene is TRBJ2-5, the V gene TRBV19, with D unresolved. The CDR3 runs to 13 residues. The V gene lost 3 bases and the J gene lost 5 bases, with 10 bases spanning the gap. Germline lookup yields CDR1 LNHDA and CDR2 SQIVND (reference sequence). The CDR3 coding sequence is TGTGCCAGTAGTATTGATGTGGGGGAGACCCAGTACTTC. Translation: CASSIDVGETQYF.

As regards this clone: Other nucleotide sequences in the sample specify the same CDR3. This CDR3 is CAWRGYGYTF. CDR3 nucleotide sequence: TGTGCCTGGAGGGGGTATGGCTACACCTTC. The chain links TRBV30 to TRBJ1-2; D unresolved. The CDR3 is made up of 10 amino acids. The germline V and J ends were trimmed by 3 bases and 5 bases, with 4 bases remaining between them. Germline assignment: CDR1 GTSNPN and CDR2 SVGIG (reference sequence).

This chain uses TRBV5-4 with TRBJ1-4, with 8 bases matching TRBD1. The CDR3 has 15 residues. Germline trimming cut 3 bases from V and 7 bases from J; bases unmatched to any gene: 8. Per the germline V gene, CDR1 is SGHNT and CDR2 is YYREEE (reference sequence). This CDR3 reads CASSSDREMGEKLFF. The DNA for the CDR3 is TGTGCCAGCAGCTCGGACAGGGAGATGGGTGAAAAACTGTTTTTT.

The V gene is TRBV7-9, the J gene TRBJ2-7, with 7 bases that match TRBD1. Germline V gene lookup returns CDR1 SEHNR and CDR2 FQNEAQ (reference sequence). CDR3 length: 13 amino acids. V shed 5 bases and J 6 bases; nucleotides not matched to a gene: 7. CDR3 sequence (DNA): TGTGCCAGCAGCCCGGGGACAGATCGCGAGCAGTACTTC. This gives the protein CASSPGTDREQYF.

V gene TRBV7-2 combines with J gene TRBJ2-7; D not resolved. CDR3 length equals 12 residues. The germline CDR1 and CDR2 sequences are SGHTA and FQGNSA. V was pared by 3 bases and J by 4 bases, with 7 bases between. Here the CDR3 reads CASSLESYEQYF. In DNA, the CDR3 is TGTGCCAGCAGCTTGGAGAGTTACGAGCAGTACTTC.

The rearrangement uses TRBV7-9 and TRBJ1-1; a possible D gene is TRBD1 (5 bases). Germline CDR1 is SEHNR and CDR2 is FQNEAQ (reference sequence). The ends were cut back, 4 bases at V and 7 bases at J, with 16 bases in the middle. This CDR3 comprises 14 residues. CDR3: CASSSLGHEGEAFF. The CDR3 DNA reads as TGTGCCAGCAGCTCCCTAGGACATGAGGGTGAAGCTTTCTTT. Variable domain in full (rest from reference TRBV7-9 and TRBJ1-1): DTGVSQNPRHKITKRGQNVTFRCDPISEHNRLYWYRQTLGQGPEFLTYFQNEAQLEKSRLLSDRFSAERPKGSFSTLEIQRTEQGDSAMYLCASSSLGHEGEAFFGQGTRLTVV.

Worth noting for this clone: At the DNA level, this CDR3 is encoded by other sequences in the same sample as well. The chain has TRBV4-3 and TRBJ1-3; 7 bases line up with TRBD1. The CDR3 is 16 amino acids. V lost 1 base and J lost 0; bases outside the gene matches: 3. Looked up from germline, CDR1 is LGHNA and CDR2 is YSLEER. The CDR3 protein is CASSQGTGVSGNTIYF. In DNA, the CDR3 is TGCGCCAGCAGCCAAGGTACAGGGGTCTCTGGAAACACCATATATTTT.

The V gene is TRBV6-5, the J gene TRBJ2-1; 7 bases match TRBD2. The CDR3 loop spans 15 amino acids. Germline CDR1 MNHEY, CDR2 SVGAGI. The V and J ends lost 8 bases and 9 bases, in that order; junction bases with no gene match: 16. The CDR3, as DNA: TGTGCCAGCTTCGGCCCAAATTTAGCGGGCGGTGAGCAGTTCTTC. Translating it yields CASFGPNLAGGEQFF.

V gene TRBV28 combines with J gene TRBJ2-5; the match to TRBD1 covers 10 bases. Trimming took 6 bases from V and 2 from J; bases not matched to a gene: 9. The germline gives CDR1 MDHEN, CDR2 SYDVKM. CDR3 length equals 16 residues. The CDR3 is CASSPFGQGVQETQYF. CDR3 sequence (DNA): TGTGCCAGCAGCCCCTTTGGACAGGGGGTTCAAGAGACCCAGTACTTC.

The gene calls are TRBV4-1 and TRBJ2-5, with TRBD2 matching 7 bases. Germline CDR1 reads MGHRA; CDR2 reads YSYEKL. The CDR3 has 15 amino acids. The V and J ends lost 0 bases and 5 bases, in that order; junction bases with no gene match: 6. CDR3 sequence: CASSQDRGVGETQYF. The CDR3 DNA is TGCGCCAGCAGCCAAGATCGGGGGGTCGGGGAGACCCAGTACTTC.

The chain has TRBV14 and TRBJ2-1, with a tentative D call TRBD2 (6 bases). Germline CDR1 SGHDN, CDR2 FVKESK. The CDR3 contains 13 residues. V was pared by 2 bases and J by 10 bases, with 12 bases between. CDR3 in DNA: TGTGCCAGCAGCCAATTGGGGGGTGGGGAGCAGTTCTTC. Amino acids: CASSQLGGGEQFF.

In the case of this clone: The same CDR3 also results from other DNA sequences found in this sample. V usage is TRBV6-5 and J usage is TRBJ2-7; 7 nucleotides match TRBD2. CDR1 and CDR2 from the germline V gene are MNHEY and SVGAGI. CDR3 length: 15 residues. Unmatched junction bases numbered 6, after V lost 2 bases and J lost 2 bases. The CDR3 coding sequence is TGTGCCAGCAGTTACATGGCTAGCGGTCCCTACGAGCAGTACTTC. It encodes CASSYMASGPYEQYF.

This clone occurred once. V is TRBV2 and J is TRBJ2-1; 10 nucleotides line up with TRBD2. The CDR3 is 17 residues long. CDR1 SNHLY and CDR2 FYNNEI come from the germline V gene. Losses at the gene ends were 9 bases for V and 7 bases for J; bases not matched to a gene: 18. The CDR3 spells CASLTSGEVLQWNEQFF. Written as DNA, the CDR3 is TGTGCCAGTTTAACTAGCGGGGAGGTTTTACAATGGAATGAGCAGTTCTTC.

The chain couples TRBV10-1 to TRBJ2-7; 9 bases agree with TRBD1. The CDR3 spans 15 residues. Germline values: CDR1 WNHNN, CDR2 SYGVQD (reference sequence). Germline trimming cut 0 bases from V and 5 bases from J; bases unmatched to any gene: 5. Written as DNA, the CDR3 is TGCGCCAGCAGTGAGTCCGGGACAGGGTTGCACGAGCAGTACTTC. As protein: CASSESGTGLHEQYF.

The rearrangement links TRBV7-9 to TRBJ2-3; 8 bases match TRBD2. The CDR3 spans 16 residues. CDR1 SEHNR and CDR2 FQNEAQ come from the germline V gene (reference sequence). The junction had 8 bases not matched to a gene; V was cut back by 4 bases and J by 2 bases. CDR3 in amino acids: CASSSSGSENTDTQYF. In nucleotides, the CDR3 is TGTGCCAGCAGCTCTAGCGGGTCTGAAAACACAGATACGCAGTATTTT.

This chain uses TRBV9 with TRBJ2-1; perhaps TRBD2 as D (6 bases). The ends were cut back, 1 base at V and 3 bases at J, with 14 bases in the middle. CDR1 and CDR2 (germline): SGDLS, YYNGEE. The CDR3 consists of 16 residues. The CDR3 protein is CASSVIARGGYNEQFF. CDR3 DNA sequence: TGTGCCAGCAGCGTAATTGCGAGGGGAGGCTACAATGAGCAGTTCTTC.

V usage is TRBV28 and J usage is TRBJ1-2, with D hard to call. Germline V CDR1 and CDR2: MDHEN, SYDVKM. This CDR3 is built from 14 residues. Deletions cut 2 bases from V and 5 bases from J, with 12 bases between. The CDR3 region is CASSLREGWYGYTF. The CDR3 region has the DNA TGTGCCAGCAGTTTAAGGGAGGGTTGGTATGGCTACACCTTC.

About this clone itself: The same CDR3 is also encoded by other DNA sequences in this sample. The chain joins TRBV5-4 to TRBJ2-6; D is unclear. CDR3 length equals 13 residues. V lost 2 bases and J lost 4, with 4 bases in between. In germline, CDR1 is SGHNT, CDR2 YYREEE (reference sequence). The CDR3: CASSFGGANVLTF. DNA for the CDR3: TGTGCCAGCAGCTTTGGCGGGGCCAACGTCCTGACTTTC.

The genes are TRBV7-6 and TRBJ2-7; possibly TRBD1 for D (6 bases). Germline CDR1 reads SGHVS; CDR2 reads FNYEAQ. CDR3 length: 13 residues. V lost 3 bases and J lost 3, with 9 bases in between. The CDR3 protein is CASSFHRDYEQYF. The CDR3 DNA sequence: TGTGCCAGCAGCTTCCACAGGGACTACGAGCAGTACTTC.

This chain uses TRBV7-2 with TRBJ2-7, with 11 bases fitting TRBD2. The CDR3 sequence is 16 residues long. The ends lost 3 bases at V and 1 base at J; junction bases unmatched: 5. Germline V gene lookup returns CDR1 SGHTA and CDR2 FQGNSA. The CDR3 spells CASSFLAGGPSYEQYF. The DNA of the CDR3 is TGTGCCAGCAGCTTCCTAGCGGGGGGACCTTCCTACGAGCAGTACTTC.

The chain combines TRBV6-5 with TRBJ2-7, with 7 bases lining up with TRBD1. The germline V gene encodes CDR1 MNHEY and CDR2 SVGAGI. The J segment lost 3 bases and the V segment lost 6 bases, leaving 11 bases of the junction unmatched. The CDR3 is 15 amino acids. The CDR3 nucleotides are TGTGCCAGCAGAGACGACAGGGTAATCGGCTACGAGCAGTACTTC. Amino acids: CASRDDRVIGYEQYF.

CDR3 amino acids: CASTLGSEQYF. CDR3 nucleotide sequence: TGTGCCAGCACCCTGGGTTCCGAGCAGTACTTC. This chain connects TRBV27 to TRBJ2-7; D gene uncertain. Trimming removed 7 bases at V and 6 bases at J, with 10 bases between. The CDR3 covers 11 residues. Germline V CDR1 and CDR2: MNHEY, SMNVEV (reference sequence).

This rearrangement joins TRBV9 to TRBJ2-5; 7 nucleotides line up with TRBD2. Unmatched junction bases numbered 10, after V lost 4 bases and J lost 4 bases. In germline, CDR1 is SGDLS, CDR2 YYNGEE. CDR3 length: 15 amino acids. The CDR3 loop is CASSPSSGRGETQYF. The DNA of the CDR3 is TGTGCCAGCAGCCCCTCTAGTGGGAGGGGAGAGACCCAGTACTTC.

V usage is TRBV6-5 and J usage is TRBJ2-5; D might be TRBD1 (5 bases). The V end lost 0 bases, the J end lost 3 bases, and 14 bases lay between the germline ends. Germline V gene data show CDR1 as MNHEY and CDR2 as SVGAGI. CDR3 size: 16 residues. CDR3 loop: CASSYSSTAGKETQYF. CDR3 coding DNA: TGTGCCAGCAGTTACTCGTCTACCGCAGGGAAAGAGACCCAGTACTTC.

The chain recombines TRBV27 with TRBJ2-1; tentative D call: TRBD2 (6 bases). Germline V gives CDR1 MNHEY, CDR2 SMNVEV (reference sequence). V dropped 7 bases and J dropped 3 bases, with 13 bases sitting between them. The CDR3 consists of 14 residues. CDR3: CASMSLGGYNEQFF. CDR3 bases: TGTGCCAGCATGTCTCTGGGGGGCTACAATGAGCAGTTCTTC.